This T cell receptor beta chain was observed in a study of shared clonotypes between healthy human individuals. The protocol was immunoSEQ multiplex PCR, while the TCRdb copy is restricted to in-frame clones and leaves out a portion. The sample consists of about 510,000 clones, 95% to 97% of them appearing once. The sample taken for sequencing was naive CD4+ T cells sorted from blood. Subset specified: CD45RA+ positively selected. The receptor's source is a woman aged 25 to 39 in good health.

The CDR3 is CASSPPRAEASWSGEQFF. For the CDR3, the DNA is TGTGCCAGCTCACCACCCAGGGCAGAAGCGTCATGGTCGGGTGAGCAGTTCTTC. The chain couples TRBV18 to TRBJ2-1; weak D call: TRBD1 (5 bases). Germline CDR1 KGHSH, CDR2 LQKENI. The CDR3 loop spans 18 amino acids. Trimming took 0 bases from V and 9 from J, leaving 24 bases between them.